The clone carrying this T cell receptor (beta chain) showed up just once. The antigen remains undetermined. CDR3 size: 17 residues. CDR1 ENHRY and CDR2 SYGVKD come from the germline V gene. Trimming removed 3 bases at V and 3 bases at J, with 20 bases between. These data are taken from a study of T cell responses to AZD1222 COVID-19 vaccine. Method: immunoSEQ multiplex PCR; TCRdb's copy keeps in-frame clones and lacks some. The sample shows 100,000 to 150,000 clones, roughly 87% of them seen only once. Regarding the study as a whole: Mapped onto spike, vaccine-associated CD4 TCRs spanned it and were dominant at 160-218 and 743-854. Donors in the cohort were predominantly white British and more often female, and clonal diversity was possibly underestimated.

This chain uses TRBV10-3 with TRBJ1-1; TRBD1 is a possible D gene (5 bases). The sequence came from an adult in good health. The specimen comprised peripheral blood, sampled on day 0 of MenACWY control vaccination. CDR3 sequence (DNA): TGTGCCATCAGTGACGAACCGAGTAAGACAGTACACACTGAAGCTTTCTTT. It specifies CAISDEPSKTVHTEAFF.